The rows below give T cell receptor beta chains drawn from one sample of a study of cytomegalovirus exposure and HLA in healthy donors. Profiling relied on immunoSEQ multiplex PCR, and the TCRdb table lists in-frame clones only, not all of them. This sample carries more than 130,000 clones, with about 2.5% going to the ten biggest clones. Sequenced material: PBMCs. All receptors derive from a man aged 40-49 years in good health and CMV-seronegative. The CDR3 runs from the conserved cysteine through the conserved F or W. Each record gives: J gene, V gene, CDR3 protein.

J: TRBJ2-2; V: TRBV7-8; CDR3: CASTLGPQGNTGELFF
J: TRBJ2-1; V: TRBV29-1; CDR3: CSVQGRLVYNEQFF
J: TRBJ2-5; V: TRBV9; CDR3: CASSVVGGGALETQYF
J: TRBJ1-6; V: TRBV7-6; CDR3: CASSLALATPLHF
J: TRBJ1-5; V: TRBV4-3; CDR3: CASSQDFPAGSGQPQHF
J: TRBJ2-5; V: TRBV7-9; CDR3: CASSLSSGTRETQYF
J: TRBJ2-3; V: TRBV6-6; CDR3: CATALASGGASNTQYF
J: TRBJ2-3; V: TRBV10-3; CDR3: CAISPGQGADTQYF
J: TRBJ1-1; V: TRBV11-3; CDR3: CASSLLPTANTEAFF
J: TRBJ2-7; V: TRBV12-5; CDR3: CASGSGQVYEQYF
J: TRBJ2-7; V: TRBV7-8; CDR3: CASSAPGQGFYEQYF
J: TRBJ2-1; V: TRBV15; CDR3: CATSVSRDFGNEQFF
J: TRBJ2-7; V: TRBV11-2; CDR3: CASSLSRGGASEQYF
J: TRBJ1-1; V: TRBV5-4; CDR3: CASSPRDRGEVAFF
J: TRBJ2-4; V: TRBV11-2; CDR3: CASSLGGGFRQIQYF
J: TRBJ2-7; V: TRBV11-2; CDR3: CASSRRLAGAYYEQYF
J: TRBJ2-5; V: TRBV19; CDR3: CASSTGQGTQYF
J: TRBJ2-7; V: TRBV6-6; CDR3: CASSRTGTDRSYEQYF
J: TRBJ1-3; V: TRBV18; CDR3: CASSSEGRNTIYF
J: TRBJ2-5; V: TRBV20-1; CDR3: CSAARETQYF
J: TRBJ1-1; V: TRBV23-1; CDR3: CASSHFQEGGTEAFF
J: TRBJ2-5; V: TRBV15; CDR3: CATSRGQGGQETQYF